What follows are 9 T cell receptor beta chains derived from one specimen sequenced in a study of metastatic and nonmetastatic thyroid tumors. Every patient was untreated before thyroid surgery. Using MiXCR, TCRdb re-called clones from the PCR reads. The sample includes about 30,000 clones, less than 40% seen only once; the top ten take 22%. Specimen: tumor tissue. The receptors shown here come from a female donor with papillary thyroid cancer or a benign thyroid nodule (not recorded which). Some clones in this sample may be carry-over from other donors' samples.

The chain links TRBV6-1 to TRBJ2-7, with 7 bases identical to TRBD1. The germline V gene has CDR1 MNHNS and CDR2 SASEGT. The CDR3 extends over 16 amino acids. V was pared by 6 bases and J by 5 bases, with 16 bases of the junction left unmatched. This CDR3 is CASSLQPDRVGHEQYF. The CDR3 nucleotides are TGTGCCAGCAGCCTACAACCCGACAGGGTAGGCCACGAGCAGTACTTC.

This clone has a handful of counts. The chain recombines TRBV19 with TRBJ2-1; 7 nucleotides match TRBD2. With V trimmed by 7 bases and J by 7 bases, 10 bases remained unmatched. The CDR3 runs 14 residues. Germline CDR1 is LNHDA and CDR2 is SQIVND (reference sequence). The DNA for the CDR3 is TGTGCCAGTATGGTCCCGGGGGGTATGAATGAGCAGTTCTTC. Its protein is CASMVPGGMNEQFF. Based on the CDR3 plus reference TRBV19 and TRBJ2-1, the full variable domain is DGGITQSPKYLFRKEGQNVTLSCEQNLNHDAMYWYRQDPGQGLRLIYYSQIVNDFQKGDIAEGYSVSREKKESFPLTVTSAQKNPTAFYLCASMVPGGMNEQFFGPGTRLTVL.

This chain links TRBV28 with TRBJ2-1; D could derive from TRBD1 or TRBD2 (6 bases each). The CDR3 covers 15 residues. From germline, CDR1 is MDHEN and CDR2 SYDVKM. V was clipped by 6 bases and J by 3 bases, with 15 bases between them. CDR3 in DNA: TGTGCCAGCAGGACAGTCGGGGGCAGCTACAATGAGCAGTTCTTC. Protein sequence: CASRTVGGSYNEQFF.

This clone appeared once. The chain joins TRBV11-2 to TRBJ1-2, with 7 positions matching TRBD1. The CDR3 extends over 13 amino acids. With V trimmed by 0 bases and J by 8 bases, 3 bases remained unmatched. Germline lookup yields CDR1 SGHAT and CDR2 FQNNGV. CDR3 nucleotides: TGTGCCAGCAGCTTAGAAAGGGGGCGCGGCTACACCTTC. Encoded protein: CASSLERGRGYTF.

This clone was detected only a few times. The chain joins TRBV6-1 to TRBJ2-3; no reliable D call. This CDR3 has 13 amino acids. Germline loops: CDR1 MNHNS, CDR2 SASEGT. Between the trimmed V and J ends, which lost 6 bases and 4 bases, there was a span of 11 bases. The CDR3 spells CASSPGGADTQYF. Written as DNA, the CDR3 is TGTGCCAGCAGCCCCGGTGGGGCAGATACGCAGTATTTT.

V is TRBV6-1 and J is TRBJ2-7, with TRBD2 matching over 13 bases. The CDR3 length is 15 residues. V lost 1 base, J lost 4 bases, and 1 base stayed unmatched. Germline V gene data show CDR1 as MNHNS and CDR2 as SASEGT. The CDR3 DNA is TGTGCCAGCAGTGAAGGGGGACTAGCGGGGTACGAGCAGTACTTC. Translating gives CASSEGGLAGYEQYF.

The rearrangement links TRBV7-2 to TRBJ2-3; D call uncertain. Between the trimmed V and J ends, which lost 0 bases and 2 bases, there was a span of 6 bases. CDR3 size: 14 residues. Per the germline V gene, CDR1 is SGHTA and CDR2 is FQGNSA. The CDR3: CASSLAGPTDTQYF. The CDR3 coding sequence is TGTGCCAGCAGCTTAGCGGGTCCCACAGATACGCAGTATTTT.

V gene TRBV19 combines with J gene TRBJ2-2, with a tentative D call TRBD2 (7 bases). Germline V lookup: CDR1 LNHDA, CDR2 SQIVND (reference sequence). The V and J ends lost 5 bases and 6 bases respectively, with 13 bases between them. This CDR3 spans 14 amino acids. The CDR3 spells CASSPTGRAGELFF. CDR3 DNA sequence: TGTGCCAGTAGTCCTACAGGGAGGGCCGGGGAGCTGTTTTTT.

Only a few counts were recorded for this clone. CDR3 residues: CASSEYRGSSGNTIYF. The CDR3 nucleotides are TGTGCCAGCAGTGAATATAGGGGGTCAAGTGGAAACACCATATATTTT. The chain uses TRBV2 and TRBJ1-3; D perhaps matches TRBD1 (6 bases). Germline V lookup: CDR1 SNHLY, CDR2 FYNNEI. This CDR3 has 16 residues. Trimming shortened V by 2 bases and J by 3 bases, and 14 bases separated the two germline ends.